This passage covers 24 T cell receptor beta chains from one sample sequenced in a study of T-cell memory formation after mild COVID-19 (dated by TCRdb to the early 2020s). Library prep was done by 5' RACE. The listed sequencing device is Illumina NovaSeq 6000. Using fastp trimming at Q25 and MiXCR clonotype assembly, TCRdb reanalyzed the public sequencing data and kept in-frame beta chains. Every distinct CDR3 protein forms one entry, paired with its most common genes and DNA. Across this sample there are approximately 340,000 distinct CDR3 sequences, with about an eighth seen only once. The top ten clonotypes cover around a fifth of the sample. The sample was PBMCs or a T cell subset sorted from them (not recorded which). Receptor source: a man aged 18 to 35 who had mild COVID-19 (a few samples of this study predate the infection). The sample titles of this study are shuffled in the database, so cell type and time point are left out; the donor was told from shared clones.

The V and J genes are TRBV19 and TRBJ2-3; TRBD2 agrees at 8 bases. Germline CDR1 reads LNHDA; CDR2 reads SQIVND (reference sequence). J lost 2 bases, V lost 4 bases, and 8 bases had no gene match. This CDR3 has 16 residues. CDR3 sequence: CASSTRVAGYTDTQYF. In nucleotides, the CDR3 is TGTGCCAGTAGTACCCGGGTAGCGGGGTACACAGATACGCAGTATTTT.

The chain combines TRBV5-1 with TRBJ1-4; a weak D match, TRBD1 (5 bases). The CDR3 covers 15 residues. With 0 bases removed from V and 1 base from J, the gap between germline ends came to 7 bases. Germline assignment: CDR1 SGHRS and CDR2 YFSETQ. CDR3 region: CASSLDGGTNEKLFF. The CDR3 nucleotides are TGCGCCAGCAGCTTGGATGGGGGAACTAATGAAAAACTGTTTTTT.

This clonotype was seen a handful of times. The CDR3: CASSLDPRTPLHF. The CDR3 DNA is TGTGCCAGCAGTTTGGACCCGAGGACACCCCTCCACTTT. The chain recombines TRBV27 with TRBJ1-6; D gene uncertain. This CDR3 is 13 amino acids long. Germline CDR1 reads MNHEY; CDR2 reads SMNVEV (reference sequence). V was pared by 3 bases and J by 11 bases, with 11 bases between.

This sequence joins TRBV5-1 and TRBJ2-2; perhaps TRBD2 as D (5 bases). V was trimmed by 4 bases and J by 1 base, leaving 14 bases between them. Germline values: CDR1 SGHRS, CDR2 YFSETQ. The CDR3 has 16 amino acids. CDR3 protein: CASSAFPGKNTGELFF. DNA for the CDR3: TGCGCCAGCAGCGCTTTCCCGGGGAAGAACACCGGGGAGCTGTTTTTT.

The gene calls are TRBV5-1 and TRBJ2-3, with 14 bases that match TRBD2. Per the germline V gene, CDR1 is SGHRS and CDR2 is YFSETQ. The CDR3 totals 15 residues. V shed 7 bases, J shed 4 bases, and the junction held 5 bases outside the gene matches. In DNA, the CDR3 is TGCGCCAGCTATGGACTAGCGGGGGGCGCAGATACGCAGTATTTT. This sequence encodes CASYGLAGGADTQYF.

This clonotype was seen ten or more times. The chain has TRBV5-1 and TRBJ1-3; D unresolved. There are 14 residues in the CDR3. Between the trimmed V and J ends, which lost 0 bases and 3 bases, there was a span of 7 bases. Germline assignment: CDR1 SGHRS and CDR2 YFSETQ. CDR3 amino acids: CASSLDGFGNTIYF. In DNA, the CDR3 is TGCGCCAGCAGCTTGGACGGATTTGGAAACACCATATATTTT.

This clonotype has more than one count but fewer than ten. This rearrangement joins TRBV7-2 to TRBJ2-7; 8 bases fit TRBD1. The junction had 12 bases not matched to a gene; V was cut back by 5 bases and J by 6 bases. The CDR3 covers 15 residues. Germline-derived CDR1 and CDR2 are SGHTA and FQGNSA. The chain's CDR3 is CASSASGTGGFEQYF. The CDR3 bases are TGTGCCAGCAGCGCTAGTGGGACAGGAGGATTCGAGCAGTACTTC.

The genes are TRBV20-1 and TRBJ1-1; D uncertain. With 0 bases removed from V and 4 bases from J, the gap between germline ends came to 6 bases. The CDR3 is 12 residues long. Germline assignment: CDR1 DFQATT and CDR2 SNEGSKA (reference sequence). CDR3 loop: CSARDFLTEAFF. The CDR3 DNA reads as TGCAGTGCTAGAGATTTCCTCACTGAAGCTTTCTTT.

The J gene is TRBJ1-3, the V gene TRBV7-2; a possible D gene is TRBD1 (5 bases). The CDR3 runs 16 residues. Trimming took off 3 bases at V and 1 base at J, with 13 bases between the two ends. Germline CDR1 and CDR2: SGHTA and FQGNSA. This CDR3 is CASSFMGGFSGNTIYF. As DNA, the CDR3 is TGTGCCAGCAGCTTCATGGGGGGATTTTCTGGAAACACCATATATTTT.

This clonotype appeared a few times. The genes are TRBV6-5 and TRBJ1-2, with 9 bases fitting TRBD1. This CDR3 comprises 14 residues. Trimming at V came to 2 bases and at J to 8 bases, leaving 6 bases not matched to a gene. Germline assignment: CDR1 MNHEY and CDR2 SVGAGI. The chain's CDR3 is CASSYAGTGPGYTF. The CDR3 coding sequence is TGTGCCAGCAGTTACGCGGGGACAGGGCCCGGCTACACCTTC.

This clonotype has a count of ten or more. This chain links TRBV5-1 with TRBJ2-4; D gene unclear. Germline CDR1 and CDR2: SGHRS and YFSETQ. The CDR3 is 12 residues long. Trimming cost V 4 bases and J 8 bases, with 10 bases left between them. The CDR3, as DNA: TGCGCCAGCAGCGCGGACGGAGACATTCAGTACTTC. Residues: CASSADGDIQYF.

The CDR3 region has the DNA TGCGCCAGCAGGCTTAACCGGGACAGCACCTACGAGCAGTACTTC. Translated, it gives CASRLNRDSTYEQYF. The V call is TRBV4-1, the J call TRBJ2-7; 7 bases are shared with TRBD1. The germline V gene has CDR1 MGHRA and CDR2 YSYEKL. The ends lost 6 bases at V and 2 bases at J; junction bases unmatched: 10. The CDR3 runs 15 residues.

Ten or more counts support this clonotype. The genes are TRBV3-1 and TRBJ2-2; the D gene could be TRBD1 or TRBD2 (5 bases each). Deletions cut 0 bases from V and 5 bases from J, with 7 bases between. The CDR3 sequence is 14 residues long. CDR1 is LGHDT, CDR2 YNNKEL, per germline (reference sequence). DNA of the CDR3: TGTGCCAGCAGCCAAGATTGGGGGACCGGGGAGCTGTTTTTT. This translates into CASSQDWGTGELFF.

This sequence joins TRBV11-2 and TRBJ2-7; no clear D. Germline V gene sequence: CDR1 SGHAT, CDR2 FQNNGV. V was cut by 4 bases and J by 2 bases, with 15 bases left in between. The CDR3 sequence is 15 residues long. The CDR3 protein is CASSSPARPAYEQYF. CDR3 in DNA: TGTGCCAGCAGCTCCCCGGCCCGGCCCGCCTACGAGCAGTACTTC.

The chain uses TRBV20-1 and TRBJ2-3, with 10 bases aligning to TRBD2. The V and J ends lost 7 bases and 6 bases, in that order; junction bases with no gene match: 4. The CDR3 is 12 residues long. The germline CDR1 and CDR2 sequences are DFQATT and SNEGSKA (reference sequence). The DNA for the CDR3 is TGCAGTGGGACTAGCGGCATCGATACGCAGTATTTT. This codes for CSGTSGIDTQYF.

This clonotype was observed many times. The J gene is TRBJ2-5, the V gene TRBV25-1; no clear D gene. The CDR3 is made up of 13 amino acids. V was trimmed by 1 base and J by 3 bases, leaving 6 bases between them. Looked up from germline, CDR1 is MGHDK and CDR2 is SYGVNS. CDR3 nucleotides: TGTGCCAGCAGTGAATTAACGGAAGAGACCCAGTACTTC. Its translation is CASSELTEETQYF.

The table lists this clonotype with a few counts. The genes are TRBV7-2 and TRBJ1-2; a weak D match, TRBD1 (5 bases). The CDR3 length is 13 residues. V was shortened by 0 bases and J by 7 bases, with 9 bases between the two germline ends. Germline CDR1 SGHTA, CDR2 FQGNSA. CDR3 sequence (DNA): TGTGCCAGCAGCTTAGCGCCCGGGGCTGGCTACACCTTC. It translates to CASSLAPGAGYTF.

The rearrangement links TRBV9 to TRBJ1-2; no reliable D call. The CDR3 has 15 residues. With 0 bases removed from V and 1 base from J, the gap between germline ends came to 10 bases. CDR1 is SGDLS, CDR2 YYNGEE, per germline. The CDR3 nucleotides read TGTGCCAGCAGCGTAGCTCCAGGAGATAACTATGGCTACACCTTC. Its protein is CASSVAPGDNYGYTF.

A few counts support this clonotype. J is TRBJ2-1 and V is TRBV9, with TRBD2 identical over 7 bases. Germline CDR1 reads SGDLS; CDR2 reads YYNGEE. This CDR3 contains 17 residues. After removal of 3 bases from V and 8 bases from J, the junction contained 17 bases not matched to a gene. The DNA of the CDR3 is TGTGCCAGCAGCGAAGAACGGGCCGGGGGGACCCCCCATGAGCAGTTCTTC. Translated: CASSEERAGGTPHEQFF.

This clonotype was found a few times. The chain recombines TRBV2 with TRBJ2-3; TRBD2 agrees at 12 bases. This CDR3 is 13 amino acids long. The trim removed 7 bases at V and 4 bases at J, leaving 0 bases unmatched. Germline CDR1 is SNHLY and CDR2 is FYNNEI. This CDR3 reads CASTSGGADTQYF. The CDR3 nucleotides are TGTGCCAGCACTAGCGGGGGGGCAGATACGCAGTATTTT.

V gene TRBV7-8 combines with J gene TRBJ2-7; 9 positions match TRBD1. This CDR3 is built from 12 residues. The J segment lost 5 bases and the V segment lost 8 bases, leaving 4 bases of the junction unmatched. Germline V gene sequence: CDR1 SGHVS, CDR2 FQNEAQ. CDR3 amino acids: CASADRGDEQYF. The DNA of the CDR3 is TGTGCCAGCGCGGACAGGGGAGACGAGCAGTACTTC.

This clonotype was observed a few times. The V call is TRBV5-1, the J call TRBJ2-3, with D unresolved. In germline, CDR1 is SGHRS, CDR2 YFSETQ. The V end lost 6 bases, the J end lost 2 bases, and 13 bases lay between the germline ends. This CDR3 spans 14 amino acids. In DNA form, the CDR3 reads TGCGCCAGCACTGACGGTGTCCCCACAGATACGCAGTATTTT. It yields the protein CASTDGVPTDTQYF.

This chain joins TRBV24-1 and TRBJ2-3, with 14 positions matching TRBD2. V gave up 2 bases and J gave up 4 bases; unmatched junction bases: 4. Germline V gene data show CDR1 as KGHDR and CDR2 as SFDVKD. The length of the CDR3 is 17 residues. The CDR3 protein is CATSDWGTSGGSDTQYF. CDR3 sequence (DNA): TGTGCCACCAGTGATTGGGGGACTAGCGGGGGTTCAGATACGCAGTATTTT.

The V and J genes are TRBV7-3 and TRBJ2-3, with 8 bases matching TRBD2. Germline CDR1 is SGHTA and CDR2 is FQGTGA. CDR3 length equals 15 residues. After removal of 1 base from V and 3 bases from J, the junction contained 3 bases not matched to a gene. The CDR3 region is CASSLIRGGTDTQYF. The CDR3 DNA follows: TGTGCCAGCAGCTTAATCCGGGGGGGAACAGATACGCAGTATTTT.